This TCR beta chain was recorded in a study of shared T cell receptors in the human thymus. CDR1 MGHRA and CDR2 YSYEKL come from the germline V gene. CDR3 length equals 19 residues. V dropped 1 base and J dropped 3; count of bases not matched to a gene: 13. Only in-frame clones appear in the TCRdb table, and some are missing; sequencing was by immunoSEQ multiplex PCR. The table lists more than 550,000 clones, approximately 85% of them singletons. This sample also belongs to another study, concerning human thymus T cells.

The sample was thymocytes. The receptor was isolated from a girl under three years old with a congenital heart defect. This chain uses TRBV4-1 with TRBJ2-5; 11 bases fit TRBD1. CDR3 in amino acids: CASSQVPGVRDRGKETQYF. CDR3 bases: TGCGCCAGCAGCCAAGTACCCGGGGTCCGGGACAGGGGGAAAGAGACCCAGTACTTC.